This T cell receptor (beta chain) was sequenced for a study of shared clonotypes between healthy human individuals (dated by TCRdb to about 2020). In terms of the full investigation: The cohort comprised two women and a few men aged 18 to 49 years. For each donor, CD4 naive and CD4 memory were each run on three plates, CD8 naive on two plates, and CD8 memory on one plate. To estimate repertoire size and how much clonotypes are shared between individuals, the study performed deep sequencing of blood TCR repertoires from 4 to 6 healthy adults. Libraries were prepared and TCR repertoires were sequenced by different laboratories using diverse techniques, in order to increase sequencing depth and limit assay-specific biases. Leukapheresis yielded between about 0.9 and 10 billion PBMCs per donor. Broader findings and caveats from the paper: When four donors were compared, the shared fraction of clonotypes was around 5.1% for naive CD4, 3.5% for naive CD8, about 2.5% for memory CD4, and 0.4% for memory CD8. Larger estimated clonotype richness was generally found for naive subsets than for memory subsets. The genetic and exposure-history diversity represented was limited by the small number of donors. Compared with non-shared clonotypes, clonotypes shared by all four sorted-subset donors had higher generation probabilities. Sampling was restricted to blood, and TCR repertoires in tissues likely differ from the TCR repertoires found in blood. Rarefaction of sorted-subset datasets indicated incomplete sequencing despite the large sequencing depth. Based on pairwise subsampling, the degree of clonotype sharing among donors was expected to be affected by sequencing depth.

On this clone: Its antigen is still unknown. One base away there is no much larger clone; base qualities are not given.

Using the deep immunoSEQ assay, TCR CDR3 regions were amplified from genomic DNA by multiplex PCR. Genomic DNA extracted from each cell subset was distributed evenly over all wells of several immunoSEQ 96-well plates, and each plate served as one replicate. Each replicate PCR for sorted subsets received about 200 ng genomic DNA, equal to roughly 29,000 T cell genomes. The purified libraries were quantified using a Qubit 3.0 fluorometer, sized with a Bioanalyzer 2100, and then quantified again using the KAPA Library Quantification kit. A separate single-read 150-cycle Illumina NextSeq 550 flow cell was used to sequence each immunoSEQ 96-well plate. The published analysis was carried out like this. Because the immunoSEQ output held only junctional sequences and lacked quality scores, the filtering could not match the filtering applied to full-length reads. To assign V/J genes and CDR3, sequences were annotated using PyIR, a Python wrapper for IgBLAST v1.9, with IMGT germline references. Reads were filtered out if the reads had weak V/J assignments (E-value above 1e-6), no CDR3, stop codons, out-of-frame junctions, or ambiguous translated residues. V3J clonotypes were defined as sequences sharing an identical inferred V gene, J gene, and CDR3 amino acid sequence. To compute the percentage overlap between repertoires, the number of shared unique clonotypes was divided by the size of the smaller repertoire. Three approaches were used to assess repertoire richness: RTK rarefaction, the Chao1 estimator, and Recon v2.1 estimates of unobserved clonotypes. Generation probabilities were computed with OLGA for all TCRbeta clonotypes obtained by the gDNA method from four donors. TCRdb's version of the immuneACCESS table is confined to in-frame rearrangements and falls short of the full clone set. An unresolved V gene accounts for under half of the shortfall where checked; the remainder is of unknown origin. For V, J and clone size, that table is used; D and trimming come from the DNA. This sample holds almost 700,000 clones; just over 90% were observed only once. The top ten constitute about 24% of the sample.

Per the germline V gene, SNHLY is the CDR1 and FYNNEI is the CDR2. From the cysteine up to the phenylalanine, the CDR3 has a length of 15 residues. Only the CDR3 portion is preserved as DNA: 45 bases, with reading frame beginning at the first base. The junction carries 11 bases between V and J, which are trimmed by 2 bases and 1 base respectively. CD8 naive samples consisted of CD45RO-negative cells that were positively selected for CCR7, yielding a CD45RA+CCR7+ population without TemRA cells. Healthy HIV-negative adults with no recently reported acute infections or vaccinations were included as donors. Every donor was a Caucasian adult living in Nashville, Tennessee, USA. After blood collection by leukapheresis, PBMCs were isolated using Ficoll-Histopaque density gradient centrifugation and then cryopreserved in the vapor phase of liquid nitrogen. Analytical flow cytometry was used to check the purity and quantity of each magnetically sorted T cell population. Each sorted fraction had its genomic DNA isolated and then quantified by UV absorbance on a Nanodrop 2000c.

The chain is encoded by TRBV2 joined to TRBJ1-1; tentative D gene TRBD1, with 5 bases matching. Sequenced sample: naive CD8+ T cells sorted from blood. The cell subset or site label here, explained by the study, means: CD45RA+CCR7+. The TCR was taken from a man aged 30 to 45 in good health. The DNA is as follows: TGTGCCAGCAGTGAATGGGGCCAGGGGAACACTGAAGCTTTCTTT. Translated, it reads CASSEWGQGNTEAFF.